The 2 T cell receptor beta chains reported below all come from one sample, sequenced in a study of blood T cell repertoires in COVID-19. Sequencing used immunoSEQ multiplex PCR; TCRdb keeps in-frame clones, though not all of them. The table includes roughly 400,000 clones, roughly 88% detected once. Material: PBMCs or T cells enriched from blood (not recorded which). Receptors were obtained from a woman aged 40 to 49 with acute COVID-19.

This clone was seen a few times. CDR3 sequence (DNA): TGTGCCAGCAGAGATCGACTAGCGGGGGAAGTTCGAGAGACCCAGTACTTC. Its translation is CASRDRLAGEVRETQYF. The genes are TRBV7-9 and TRBJ2-5, with 12 bases fitting TRBD2. The germline V gene encodes CDR1 SEHNR and CDR2 FQNEAQ (reference sequence). This CDR3 region has 17 residues. Trimming at V came to 6 bases and at J to 4 bases, leaving 12 bases not matched to a gene.

The gene calls are TRBV24-1 and TRBJ2-3; TRBD2 matches 7 bases. V lost 3 bases and J lost 2; bases outside the gene matches: 7. The germline V gene has CDR1 KGHDR and CDR2 SFDVKD. The CDR3 has 16 residues. CDR3 bases: TGTGCCACCAGTGATCCCACCAGCGGGAACACAGATACGCAGTATTTT. This encodes CATSDPTSGNTDTQYF.